The rows below give T cell receptor beta chains drawn from one sample of a study of T cells in Graves' hyperthyroidism and ophthalmopathy. TCRdb ran MiXCR on the multiplex PCR reads and lists one entry per CDR3 protein. In the table there are under 400,000 distinct CDR3 sequences, less than 15% of which are singletons. The specimen sequenced was blood. The receptor set was obtained from a woman aged 18-29 years with Graves' hyperthyroidism. CDR3s include the opening cysteine and the closing phenylalanine or tryptophan. A D gene is named only where the DNA matches it firmly. Size is omitted from some rows. Given values are once, few, many or a class for expanded clones.

V gene: TRBV11-2
J gene: TRBJ2-3
D gene: NA
clone size: many
CDR3 length: 16
CDR3 protein: CASSLVGSLFKDTQYF
CDR3 DNA: TGTGCCAGCAGCTTAGTTGGGTCCCTATTTAAGGATACGCAGTATTTT

V gene: TRBV20-1
J gene: TRBJ1-1
D gene: TRBD1
clone size: many
CDR3 length: 15
CDR3 protein: CSALPGQGWNTEAFF
CDR3 DNA: TGCAGTGCCCTACCGGGACAGGGATGGAACACTGAAGCTTTCTTT

V gene: TRBV18
J gene: TRBJ1-5
D gene: NA
clone size: many
CDR3 length: 13
CDR3 protein: CASSPQGSQPQHF
CDR3 DNA: TGTGCCAGCTCACCACAGGGAAGCCAGCCCCAGCATTTT

V gene: TRBV9
J gene: TRBJ2-7
D gene: NA
clone size: many
CDR3 length: 14
CDR3 protein: CASSVDGQSYEQYF
CDR3 DNA: TGTGCCAGCAGCGTAGACGGACAGTCCTACGAGCAGTACTTC

V gene: TRBV27
J gene: TRBJ2-2
D gene: NA
clone size: many
CDR3 length: 14
CDR3 protein: CASSASDTTGELFF
CDR3 DNA: TGTGCCAGCAGTGCATCCGATACCACCGGGGAGCTGTTTTTT

V gene: TRBV5-1
J gene: TRBJ2-1
D gene: TRBD2
clone size: many
CDR3 length: 16
CDR3 protein: CASSLGRGGSYNEQFF
CDR3 DNA: TGCGCCAGCAGCTTGGGACGGGGGGGGTCCTACAATGAGCAGTTCTTC

V gene: TRBV7-2
J gene: TRBJ1-6
D gene: NA
clone size: many
CDR3 length: 16
CDR3 protein: CASSLGESGVSSPLHF
CDR3 DNA: TGTGCCAGCAGCTTAGGGGAGTCGGGTGTGTCTTCACCCCTCCACTTT

V gene: TRBV7-9
J gene: TRBJ2-7
D gene: NA
clone size: many
CDR3 length: 16
CDR3 protein: CASSLPPVATFGEQYF
CDR3 DNA: TGTGCCAGCAGCTTGCCCCCCGTGGCTACCTTTGGTGAGCAGTACTTC

V gene: TRBV20-1
J gene: TRBJ2-7
D gene: NA
clone size: NA
CDR3 length: 15
CDR3 protein: CSARSPRGTPYEQYF
CDR3 DNA: TGCAGTGCTAGATCCCCGCGAGGGACCCCCTACGAGCAGTACTTC

V gene: TRBV20-1
J gene: TRBJ1-3
D gene: TRBD1
clone size: few
CDR3 length: 14
CDR3 protein: CSATDRGYGSTIYF
CDR3 DNA: TGCAGTGCTACCGACAGGGGATATGGAAGCACCATATATTTT

V gene: TRBV7-2
J gene: TRBJ2-7
D gene: NA
clone size: many
CDR3 length: 16
CDR3 protein: CASSLQGLSVAYEQYF
CDR3 DNA: TGTGCCAGCAGCTTACAGGGGCTATCGGTGGCATACGAGCAGTACTTC

V gene: TRBV7-3
J gene: TRBJ2-6
D gene: NA
clone size: many
CDR3 length: 16
CDR3 protein: CASSLVGGSGANVLTF
CDR3 DNA: TGTGCCAGCAGCTTAGTCGGGGGCTCTGGGGCCAACGTCCTGACTTTC

V gene: TRBV11-2
J gene: TRBJ1-2
D gene: TRBD1
clone size: many
CDR3 length: 14
CDR3 protein: CASSLSTGVYGYTF
CDR3 DNA: TGTGCCAGCAGCTTATCGACAGGGGTGTATGGCTACACCTTC

V gene: TRBV29-1
J gene: TRBJ2-3
D gene: NA
clone size: many
CDR3 length: 12
CDR3 protein: CSVVDSADTQYF
CDR3 DNA: TGCAGCGTTGTGGATAGCGCAGATACGCAGTATTTT

V gene: TRBV9
J gene: TRBJ2-2
D gene: NA
clone size: once
CDR3 length: 16
CDR3 protein: CASSVGATMNTGELFF
CDR3 DNA: TGTGCCAGCAGCGTAGGAGCCACCATGAACACCGGGGAGCTGTTTTTT

V gene: TRBV19
J gene: TRBJ2-5
D gene: NA
clone size: NA
CDR3 length: 13
CDR3 protein: CASSISSRETQYF
CDR3 DNA: TGTGCCAGTAGTATTTCTAGCAGAGAGACCCAGTACTTC

V gene: TRBV28
J gene: TRBJ2-7
D gene: NA
clone size: many
CDR3 length: 14
CDR3 protein: CASSLPHRSYEQYF
CDR3 DNA: TGTGCCAGCAGTTTACCTCACAGGAGCTACGAGCAGTACTTC

V gene: TRBV24-1
J gene: TRBJ2-2
D gene: NA
clone size: many
CDR3 length: 14
CDR3 protein: CATSDLRGSGELFF
CDR3 DNA: TGTGCCACCAGTGATTTGAGGGGGTCCGGGGAGCTGTTTTTT

V gene: TRBV6-5
J gene: TRBJ1-1
D gene: NA
clone size: many
CDR3 length: 14
CDR3 protein: CASSYGRSSTEAFF
CDR3 DNA: TGTGCCAGCAGTTACGGCAGGAGTTCCACTGAAGCTTTCTTT

V gene: TRBV5-1
J gene: TRBJ2-4
D gene: NA
clone size: NA
CDR3 length: 14
CDR3 protein: CASSLEADQNIQYF
CDR3 DNA: TGCGCCAGCAGCTTGGAGGCAGATCAAAACATTCAGTACTTC

V gene: TRBV19
J gene: TRBJ1-2
D gene: NA
clone size: few
CDR3 length: 15
CDR3 protein: CASSILGTKDYGYTF
CDR3 DNA: TGTGCCAGTAGTATTTTGGGGACGAAGGACTATGGCTACACCTTC

V gene: TRBV7-2
J gene: TRBJ2-7
D gene: TRBD2
clone size: many
CDR3 length: 16
CDR3 protein: CASSLEDTGLAYEQYF
CDR3 DNA: TGTGCCAGCAGCCTAGAGGATACGGGACTAGCCTACGAGCAGTACTTC

V gene: TRBV28
J gene: TRBJ1-2
D gene: NA
clone size: many
CDR3 length: 12
CDR3 protein: CASSSEPYGYTF
CDR3 DNA: TGTGCCAGCAGTTCGGAGCCCTATGGCTACACCTTC

V gene: TRBV30
J gene: TRBJ2-5
D gene: TRBD1
clone size: few
CDR3 length: 14
CDR3 protein: CAWIATGVQETQYF
CDR3 DNA: TGTGCCTGGATCGCGACAGGGGTGCAAGAGACCCAGTACTTC

V gene: TRBV20-1
J gene: TRBJ2-1
D gene: NA
clone size: once
CDR3 length: 16
CDR3 protein: CSARLDNNPSYNEQFF
CDR3 DNA: TGCAGTGCTAGATTGGACAACAATCCCTCCTACAATGAGCAGTTCTTC

V gene: TRBV7-3
J gene: TRBJ2-1
D gene: TRBD2
clone size: few
CDR3 length: 17
CDR3 protein: CASSLMASGASYNEQFF
CDR3 DNA: TGTGCCAGCAGCTTAATGGCTAGCGGGGCCTCCTACAATGAGCAGTTCTTC

V gene: TRBV6-2/TRBV6-3
J gene: TRBJ2-1
D gene: NA
clone size: many
CDR3 length: 14
CDR3 protein: CASSNRSSYNEQFF
CDR3 DNA: TGTGCCAGCAGTAACAGGTCTTCCTACAATGAGCAGTTCTTC

V gene: TRBV20-1
J gene: TRBJ2-5
D gene: NA
clone size: few
CDR3 length: 13
CDR3 protein: CSARSPRGETQYF
CDR3 DNA: TGCAGTGCTAGATCGCCTAGAGGGGAGACCCAGTACTTC

V gene: TRBV7-2
J gene: TRBJ2-1
D gene: NA
clone size: many
CDR3 length: 15
CDR3 protein: CASSAQGMRDNEQFF
CDR3 DNA: TGTGCCAGCAGCGCGCAGGGGATGAGAGACAATGAGCAGTTCTTC

V gene: TRBV2
J gene: TRBJ1-5
D gene: TRBD1
clone size: NA
CDR3 length: 14
CDR3 protein: CASRKDRVGQPQHF
CDR3 DNA: TGTGCCAGCAGAAAAGACAGGGTGGGTCAGCCCCAGCATTTT

V gene: TRBV28
J gene: TRBJ2-1
D gene: NA
clone size: many
CDR3 length: 14
CDR3 protein: CATSSTGSYNEQFF
CDR3 DNA: TGTGCCACCTCATCGACGGGATCCTACAATGAGCAGTTCTTC

V gene: TRBV19
J gene: TRBJ2-1
D gene: TRBD2
clone size: few
CDR3 length: 15
CDR3 protein: CASSTTGTTHNEQFF
CDR3 DNA: TGTGCCAGTAGTACTACCGGGACTACCCACAATGAGCAGTTCTTC

V gene: TRBV7-2
J gene: TRBJ1-6
D gene: NA
clone size: many
CDR3 length: 14
CDR3 protein: CASSQTNIGRPLHF
CDR3 DNA: TGTGCCAGCAGCCAAACCAACATCGGACGACCCCTCCACTTT

V gene: TRBV10-2
J gene: TRBJ2-1
D gene: TRBD2
clone size: many
CDR3 length: 15
CDR3 protein: CASSGGLRGETEQFF
CDR3 DNA: TGCGCCAGCAGTGGAGGGTTGCGGGGGGAGACTGAGCAGTTCTTC

V gene: TRBV7-2
J gene: TRBJ1-5
D gene: TRBD1
clone size: many
CDR3 length: 14
CDR3 protein: CASSLVGGGQPQHF
CDR3 DNA: TGTGCCAGCAGCTTAGTAGGGGGCGGGCAGCCCCAGCATTTT

V gene: TRBV5-5
J gene: TRBJ2-5
D gene: NA
clone size: NA
CDR3 length: 13
CDR3 protein: CASSLSGIETQYF
CDR3 DNA: TGTGCCAGCAGCTTGTCAGGGATAGAGACCCAGTACTTC

V gene: TRBV18
J gene: TRBJ2-5
D gene: NA
clone size: many
CDR3 length: 15
CDR3 protein: CASSPPQGYVETQYF
CDR3 DNA: TGTGCCAGCTCACCCCCCCAGGGGTATGTGGAGACCCAGTACTTC

V gene: TRBV7-9
J gene: TRBJ2-3
D gene: NA
clone size: many
CDR3 length: 12
CDR3 protein: CASGLRRGTQYF
CDR3 DNA: TGTGCCAGCGGCTTGCGTCGGGGTACGCAGTATTTT

V gene: TRBV6-1
J gene: TRBJ1-6
D gene: NA
clone size: NA
CDR3 length: 11
CDR3 protein: CASSRGVLLHF
CDR3 DNA: TGTGCCAGCAGCAGGGGAGTTCTCCTCCACTTT

V gene: TRBV11-1
J gene: TRBJ1-6
D gene: TRBD1
clone size: many
CDR3 length: 15
CDR3 protein: CASSYTGTGDSPLHF
CDR3 DNA: TGTGCCAGCAGCTACACCGGGACAGGGGATTCACCCCTCCACTTT

V gene: TRBV7-9
J gene: TRBJ1-3
D gene: NA
clone size: many
CDR3 length: 14
CDR3 protein: CASSPGVYGNTIYF
CDR3 DNA: TGTGCCAGCAGCCCAGGGGTGTATGGAAACACCATATATTTT

V gene: TRBV2
J gene: TRBJ2-5
D gene: TRBD2
clone size: many
CDR3 length: 15
CDR3 protein: CASSESGGTRGTQYF
CDR3 DNA: TGTGCCAGCAGTGAAAGCGGGGGGACGCGGGGGACCCAGTACTTC

V gene: TRBV27
J gene: TRBJ2-7
D gene: TRBD2
clone size: NA
CDR3 length: 15
CDR3 protein: CASRLAGGPLYEQYF
CDR3 DNA: TGTGCCAGCCGTCTAGCGGGAGGGCCGCTCTACGAGCAGTACTTC

V gene: TRBV7-8
J gene: TRBJ2-3
D gene: NA
clone size: many
CDR3 length: 15
CDR3 protein: CASSVSSGVSDTQYF
CDR3 DNA: TGTGCCAGCAGCGTTTCCTCAGGGGTATCAGATACGCAGTATTTT

V gene: TRBV5-1
J gene: TRBJ2-2
D gene: NA
clone size: NA
CDR3 length: 13
CDR3 protein: CASGTTTTGELFF
CDR3 DNA: TGCGCCAGCGGGACGACAACCACCGGGGAGCTGTTTTTT

V gene: TRBV29-1
J gene: TRBJ1-5
D gene: TRBD1
clone size: few
CDR3 length: 13
CDR3 protein: CSVGTGAGQPQHF
CDR3 DNA: TGCAGCGTTGGGACAGGGGCGGGTCAGCCCCAGCATTTT

V gene: TRBV5-1
J gene: TRBJ1-4
D gene: TRBD1
clone size: few
CDR3 length: 15
CDR3 protein: CASSSGTVTNEKLFF
CDR3 DNA: TGCGCCAGCAGCTCTGGGACAGTTACTAATGAAAAACTGTTTTTT

V gene: TRBV3-1
J gene: TRBJ2-1
D gene: TRBD2
clone size: many
CDR3 length: 15
CDR3 protein: CASSKWGRANNEQFF
CDR3 DNA: TGTGCCAGCAGCAAATGGGGGAGGGCCAACAATGAGCAGTTCTTC

V gene: TRBV28
J gene: TRBJ2-4
D gene: NA
clone size: many
CDR3 length: 15
CDR3 protein: CASSHQGGEWNIQYF
CDR3 DNA: TGTGCCAGCAGTCATCAGGGTGGGGAGTGGAACATTCAGTACTTC

V gene: TRBV20-1
J gene: TRBJ2-7
D gene: TRBD2
clone size: many
CDR3 length: 14
CDR3 protein: CSAEKMGEGSEQYF
CDR3 DNA: TGCAGTGCCGAAAAGATGGGGGAGGGAAGTGAGCAGTACTTC

V gene: TRBV15
J gene: TRBJ2-5
D gene: NA
clone size: many
CDR3 length: 15
CDR3 protein: CATSRDPAEIETQYF
CDR3 DNA: TGTGCCACCAGCAGAGACCCCGCGGAGATCGAGACCCAGTACTTC

V gene: TRBV4-1
J gene: TRBJ2-2
D gene: NA
clone size: few
CDR3 length: 16
CDR3 protein: CASSSGAGPVPGELFF
CDR3 DNA: TGCGCCAGCAGCTCCGGAGCCGGGCCTGTGCCCGGGGAGCTGTTTTTT

V gene: TRBV20-1
J gene: TRBJ2-7
D gene: NA
clone size: NA
CDR3 length: 13
CDR3 protein: CSAQDDLSYEQYF
CDR3 DNA: TGCAGTGCTCAGGACGACCTATCATACGAGCAGTACTTC

V gene: TRBV28
J gene: TRBJ2-4
D gene: TRBD2
clone size: many
CDR3 length: 11
CDR3 protein: CAGGGRDIQYF
CDR3 DNA: TGTGCCGGGGGAGGGAGGGACATTCAGTACTTC

V gene: TRBV10-3
J gene: TRBJ1-3
D gene: NA
clone size: once
CDR3 length: 16
CDR3 protein: CAISESKGTSGNTIYF
CDR3 DNA: TGTGCCATCAGTGAGTCGAAAGGGACCTCTGGAAACACCATATATTTT

V gene: TRBV6-1
J gene: TRBJ2-7
D gene: NA
clone size: many
CDR3 length: 17
CDR3 protein: CASSKQPGTGGSYEQYF
CDR3 DNA: TGTGCCAGCAGTAAACAGCCGGGCACAGGAGGCTCCTACGAGCAGTACTTC

V gene: TRBV2
J gene: TRBJ2-7
D gene: TRBD1
clone size: many
CDR3 length: 15
CDR3 protein: CASSEEQGGIVEQYF
CDR3 DNA: TGTGCCAGCAGTGAAGAACAGGGGGGTATCGTAGAGCAGTACTTC

V gene: TRBV4-3
J gene: TRBJ2-1
D gene: TRBD2
clone size: NA
CDR3 length: 16
CDR3 protein: CASSQGLVAGGPEQFF
CDR3 DNA: TGCGCCAGCAGCCAAGGATTGGTAGCGGGGGGGCCAGAGCAGTTCTTC

V gene: TRBV6-2/TRBV6-3
J gene: TRBJ2-7
D gene: NA
clone size: many
CDR3 length: 14
CDR3 protein: CASSTGLEGSEQYF
CDR3 DNA: TGTGCCAGCAGTACGGGACTCGAGGGTTCCGAGCAGTACTTC

V gene: TRBV20-1
J gene: TRBJ2-3
D gene: NA
clone size: NA
CDR3 length: 13
CDR3 protein: CSARGRFTDTQYF
CDR3 DNA: TGCAGTGCTAGAGGCAGATTCACAGATACGCAGTATTTT